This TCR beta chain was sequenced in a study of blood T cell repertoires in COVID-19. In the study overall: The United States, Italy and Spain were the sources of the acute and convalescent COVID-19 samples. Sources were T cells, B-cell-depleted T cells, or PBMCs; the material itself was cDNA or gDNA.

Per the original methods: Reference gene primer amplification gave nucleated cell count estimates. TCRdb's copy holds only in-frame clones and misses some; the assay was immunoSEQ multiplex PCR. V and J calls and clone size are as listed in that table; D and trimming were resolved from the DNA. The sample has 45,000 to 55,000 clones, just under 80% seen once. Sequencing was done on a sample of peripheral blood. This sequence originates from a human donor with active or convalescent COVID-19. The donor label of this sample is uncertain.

CDR3 residues: CATSVLDRENSPLHF. The CDR3 nucleotides are TGTGCCACCAGTGTACTTGACAGGGAGAATTCACCCCTCCACTTT. This chain uses TRBV24-1 with TRBJ1-6, with 7 bases fitting TRBD1. J gave up 7 bases and V 5 bases, and 7 bases lay outside the gene matches. The length of the CDR3 is 15 residues. CDR1 is KGHDR, CDR2 SFDVKD, per germline.